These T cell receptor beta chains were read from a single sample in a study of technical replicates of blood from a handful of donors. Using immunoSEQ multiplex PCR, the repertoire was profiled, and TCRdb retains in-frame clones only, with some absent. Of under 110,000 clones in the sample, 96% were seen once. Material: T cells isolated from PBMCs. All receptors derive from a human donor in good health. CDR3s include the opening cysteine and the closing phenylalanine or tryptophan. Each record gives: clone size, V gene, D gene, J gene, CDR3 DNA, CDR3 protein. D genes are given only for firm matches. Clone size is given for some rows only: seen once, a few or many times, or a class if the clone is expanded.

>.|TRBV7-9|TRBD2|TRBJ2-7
TGTGCCAGCAGCTTAGTTGGCGGGAGGAGGGACTACGAGCAGTACTTC
CASSLVGGRRDYEQYF
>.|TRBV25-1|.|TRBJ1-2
TGTGCCAGCAGTAGGGGATTTAACTATGGCTACACCTTC
CASSRGFNYGYTF
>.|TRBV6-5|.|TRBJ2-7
TGTGCCAGCAGGCGGCGGCAGGGGGGAGCCTACGAGCAGTACTTC
CASRRRQGGAYEQYF
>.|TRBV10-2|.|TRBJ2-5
TGCGCCAGCAGCCCAGGGGGGGAGACCCAGTACTTC
CASSPGGETQYF
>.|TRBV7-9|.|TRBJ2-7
TGTGCCAGCAGCTTAGGTTTTGGGGGGGCGACCTACGAGCAGTACTTC
CASSLGFGGATYEQYF
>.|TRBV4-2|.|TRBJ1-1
TGTGCCAGCAGCCAAGATTCTGGGGGGGGCACTGAAGCTTTCTTT
CASSQDSGGGTEAFF
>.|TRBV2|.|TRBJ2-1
TGTGCCAGCAGTGCTGGCGGGGCGCTCAATGAGCAGTTCTTC
CASSAGGALNEQFF
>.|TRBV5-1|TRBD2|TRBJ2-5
TGCGCCAGCAGCTTGACAGGCGGGGGGGAGACCCAGTACTTC
CASSLTGGGETQYF
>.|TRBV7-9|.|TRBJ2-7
TGTGCCAGCAGCTTAGCGCAGGGTTTTAACGAGCAGTACTTC
CASSLAQGFNEQYF
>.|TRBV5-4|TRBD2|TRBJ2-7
TGTGCCAGCAGCTTGGCCCCACTAGCGGGAATGGACGAGCAGTACTTC
CASSLAPLAGMDEQYF
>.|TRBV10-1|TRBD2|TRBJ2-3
TGCGCCAGCAGTGAAACTAGCGCAGATACGCAGTATTTT
CASSETSADTQYF
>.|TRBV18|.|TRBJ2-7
TGTGCCAGCTCCCGAGAGAGCGAGCAGTACTTC
CASSRESEQYF
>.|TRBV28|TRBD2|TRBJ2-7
TGTGCCAGCAGTTTGCGGCTAGCGGGACACCTTTCCTACGAGCAGTACTTC
CASSLRLAGHLSYEQYF
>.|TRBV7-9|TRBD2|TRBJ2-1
TGTGCCAGCATTACTGCGGCTAGCGGAAACAATGAGCAGTTCTTC
CASITAASGNNEQFF
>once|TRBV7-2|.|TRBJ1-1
TGTGCCAGCAGCTCAACAGGGTGGGGAATGAACACTGAAGCTTTCTTT
CASSSTGWGMNTEAFF
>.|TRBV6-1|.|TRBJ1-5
TGTGCCAGCAGGGAGACAGGAGATCAGCCCCAGCATTTT
CASRETGDQPQHF
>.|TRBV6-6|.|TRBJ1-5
TGTGCCAGTGGACAGATGGGCAATCAGCCCCAGCATTTT
CASGQMGNQPQHF
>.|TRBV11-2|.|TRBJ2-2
TGTGCCAGCAGCTTAGTGTGGGGGGGCGACGGGGAGCTGTTTTTT
CASSLVWGGDGELFF
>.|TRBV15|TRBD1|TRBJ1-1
TGTGCCACCAGCAGCGTGACAGGGGTAGAAGCTTTCTTT
CATSSVTGVEAFF
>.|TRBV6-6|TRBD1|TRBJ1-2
TGTGCCAGCACCCGGGACAGCTATGGCTACACCTTC
CASTRDSYGYTF
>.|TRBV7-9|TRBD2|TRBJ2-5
TGTGCCAGCAGCCCGGGGGGGGGACTAGCGGAACAAGAGACCCAGTACTTC
CASSPGGGLAEQETQYF
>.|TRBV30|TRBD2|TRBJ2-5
TGTGCCGGGGAAGAGCGGGGGGGCTCAGAGACCCAGTACTTC
CAGEERGGSETQYF
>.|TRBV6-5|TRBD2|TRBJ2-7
TGTGCCAGCAGTTACCAACGGGGGGGCTCCTACGAGCAGTACTTC
CASSYQRGGSYEQYF
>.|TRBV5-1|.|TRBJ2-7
TGCGCCAGCAGCTTGAGCACAGCCTACGAGCAGTACTTC
CASSLSTAYEQYF
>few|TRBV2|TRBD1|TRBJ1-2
TGTGCCAGCAGAAACAGGGGGGGCTCAGATGGCTACACCTTC
CASRNRGGSDGYTF
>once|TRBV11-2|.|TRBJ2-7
TGTGCCAGCAGCTCGAGCTCCTACGAGCAGTACTTC
CASSSSSYEQYF
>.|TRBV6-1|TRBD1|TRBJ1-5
TGTGCCAGCAGTGAAGAAGCCGGTGGACAGGGCAATCAGCCCCAGCATTTT
CASSEEAGGQGNQPQHF
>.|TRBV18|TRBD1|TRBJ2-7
TGTGCCAGTCACCGGGACAGGGACTACGAGCAGTACTTC
CASHRDRDYEQYF
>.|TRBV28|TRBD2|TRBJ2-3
TGTGCCAGCAGCCAGGGTAGCGGGAGGGCGACAGATACGCAGTATTTT
CASSQGSGRATDTQYF
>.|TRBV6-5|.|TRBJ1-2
TGTGCCAGCAGTTATACCGGGGAGTATGGCTACACCTTC
CASSYTGEYGYTF
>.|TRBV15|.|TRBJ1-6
TGTGCCACCCTATACGGGAATTCACCCCTCCACTTT
CATLYGNSPLHF
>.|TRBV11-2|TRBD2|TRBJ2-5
TGTGCCAGCAGCTTCCTAGCGGGAGAGGGGGAGACCCAGTACTTC
CASSFLAGEGETQYF
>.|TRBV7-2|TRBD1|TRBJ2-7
TGTGCCAGCAGCCGGGGACAGGTAGGATCCTACGAGCAGTACTTC
CASSRGQVGSYEQYF
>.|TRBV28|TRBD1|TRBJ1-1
TGTGCCAGCAGTTGGCAGGGGGTCGGAATGAACACTGAAGCTTTCTTT
CASSWQGVGMNTEAFF
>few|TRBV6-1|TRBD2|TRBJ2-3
TGTGCCAGCAGTGAAACCGGGGGGACGGGAACAGATACGCAGTATTTT
CASSETGGTGTDTQYF
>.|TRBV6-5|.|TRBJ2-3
TGTGCCAGCAGTACTACAAGAAGCACAGATACGCAGTATTTT
CASSTTRSTDTQYF
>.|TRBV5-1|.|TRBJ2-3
TGCGCCAGCAGCAGTGAGTACAGGGTGGCAGATACGCAGTATTTT
CASSSEYRVADTQYF
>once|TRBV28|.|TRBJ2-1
TGTGCCAGCAGTTTTTCAGAGGTAATCGGCGGGTACAATGAGCAGTTCTTC
CASSFSEVIGGYNEQFF
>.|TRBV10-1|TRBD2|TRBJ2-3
TGCGCCAGCAGTGACGGCGGGAGTCGTAGAGATACGCAGTATTTT
CASSDGGSRRDTQYF
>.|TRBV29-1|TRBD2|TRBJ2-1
TGCAGCGTCGGCCTTAGCGGGAGGGCAAGGAATGAGCAGTTCTTC
CSVGLSGRARNEQFF
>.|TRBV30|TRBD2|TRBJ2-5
TGTGCCTGGGGACGCGGGACTAGCGACCAAGAGACCCAGTACTTC
CAWGRGTSDQETQYF
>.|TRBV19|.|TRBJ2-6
TGTGCCAGTGATCAGGAGGTTGGGGCCAACGTCCTGACTTTC
CASDQEVGANVLTF
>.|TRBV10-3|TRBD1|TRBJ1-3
TGTGCTACAATGGGACAGGTCGGTGGAAACACCATATATTTT
CATMGQVGGNTIYF
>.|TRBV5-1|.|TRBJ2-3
TGCGCCAGCAGCCCCGAACTATACACAGATACGCAGTATTTT
CASSPELYTDTQYF
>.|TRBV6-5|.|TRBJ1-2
TGTGCCAGCAGTCCCCCGAGTTCGCGAGGCTATGGCTACACCTTC
CASSPPSSRGYGYTF
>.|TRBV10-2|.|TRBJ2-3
TGCGCCAGCTTAGGGGGTGGGGCCTGGAAGACAGATACGCAGTATTTT
CASLGGGAWKTDTQYF
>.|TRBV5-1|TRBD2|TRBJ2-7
TGCGCCAGCAGCTTGTCTACTAGCGGGGATGAGCAGTACTTC
CASSLSTSGDEQYF
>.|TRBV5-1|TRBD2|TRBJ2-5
TGCGCCAGCAGCTTCCAGCCCTGGGGTAGCGGGGGGCCCTACCAAGAGACCCAGTACTTC
CASSFQPWGSGGPYQETQYF
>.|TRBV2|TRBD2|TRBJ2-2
TGTGCCAGCATTATGACTAGCGGGGGTTCCGGGGAGCTGTTTTTT
CASIMTSGGSGELFF
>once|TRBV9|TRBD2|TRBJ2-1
TGTGCCAGCAGCGTAGACGGGGGGGCCAAAAATGAGCAGTTCTTC
CASSVDGGAKNEQFF
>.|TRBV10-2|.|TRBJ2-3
TGCGCCAGCAGTGAGGGGGGAGGAAGGTCTACCTATACGCAGTATTTT
CASSEGGGRSTYTQYF
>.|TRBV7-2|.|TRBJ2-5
TGTGCCAGCAGCTTATATCCTACGCCACAAGAGACCCAGTACTTC
CASSLYPTPQETQYF
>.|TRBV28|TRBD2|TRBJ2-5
TGTGCCAGCAGTTCGTACGGAGCGGGATCAGAGACCCAGTACTTC
CASSSYGAGSETQYF
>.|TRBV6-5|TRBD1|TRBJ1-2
TGTGCCAGCAGATGGGGACAGAACTATGGCTACACCTTC
CASRWGQNYGYTF